A single T cell receptor beta chain is shown here with its context. What it binds is unknown. This record comes from a study of cytomegalovirus exposure and HLA in healthy donors. At the level of the study: Researchers found that around 80% of just under 400 genotyped donors fell within the Caucasian-associated ancestry cluster.

Study observations and caveats: Roughly uniform depth of sequencing across donors was assumed in presence/absence analyses.

Primers for the PCR totalled 60 Vbeta and 13 Jbeta. Clones were read by immunoSEQ multiplex PCR, and TCRdb kept only the in-frame ones, dropping some. This table has approximately 170,000 clones, 60% to 80% appearing once. This CDR3 comprises 16 residues. Germline CDR1 and CDR2: LGHNA and YSLEER. J gave up 6 bases and V 3 bases, and 9 bases lay outside the gene matches. The sequenced material came from PBMCs. The chain combines TRBV4-3 with TRBJ2-1, with 9 bases identical to TRBD1. The TCR comes from a woman under 30 in good health and CMV-seronegative. As DNA, the CDR3 is TGCGCCAGCAGCCACCGAGGACAGGGGTTCGGCAATGAGCAGTTCTTC. Protein sequence: CASSHRGQGFGNEQFF.